A selection of T cell receptor beta chains follows, all from one sample in a study of quantifying T cell responses using KT2 cells. TCRdb ran MiXCR on the UMI-ligation and nested PCR reads and lists one entry per CDR3 protein. The sample holds approximately 60,000 distinct CDR3 sequences; roughly an eighth are singletons and the top ten take around a tenth. Sample: PBMCs spiked with cells of the T cell clone KT2. Receptors were obtained from a human donor. The CDR3 runs from the conserved cysteine through the conserved F or W. D genes are given only for firm matches. Clone size, where shown, is once, few, many, or a class for clones that have expanded.

d_gene	j_gene	v_gene	abundance	CDR3aa	CDR3nt
TRBD1	TRBJ2-3	TRBV18	few	CASSWDSLTDTQYF	TGTGCCAGCTCGTGGGACAGCCTCACAGATACGCAGTATTTT
.	TRBJ2-7	TRBV2	.	CASSDAKYEQYF	TGTGCCAGCAGTGACGCGAAATACGAGCAGTACTTC
.	TRBJ1-6	TRBV5-1	many	CASSLDSGAGSPLHF	TGCGCCAGCAGCTTGGATAGCGGGGCCGGCTCACCCCTCCACTTT
.	TRBJ1-4	TRBV20-1	many	CSARDPGATNEKLFF	TGCAGTGCTAGAGATCCGGGTGCAACTAATGAAAAACTGTTTTTT
.	TRBJ1-1	TRBV11-2	few	CASSLGPPGAFF	TGTGCCAGCAGCTTAGGGCCACCTGGAGCTTTCTTT
TRBD1	TRBJ1-1	TRBV7-6	few	CASSPEVTGGHTEAFF	TGTGCCAGCAGCCCAGAGGTTACAGGGGGCCACACTGAAGCTTTCTTT
.	TRBJ1-5	TRBV5-6	many	CASSPSIGGQPQHF	TGTGCCAGCAGCCCCTCGATCGGCGGGCAGCCCCAGCATTTT
.	TRBJ1-2	TRBV20-1	.	CSATGSPGQLLLLEGYTF	TGCAGTGCTACAGGGTCCCCGGGCCAGCTCTTACTCTTGGAAGGCTACACCTTC
.	TRBJ1-6	TRBV11-2	few	CASSPSGSPLHF	TGTGCCAGCAGCCCCAGTGGTTCACCCCTCCACTTT
.	TRBJ2-5	TRBV7-2	many	CASSQVLETQYF	TGTGCCAGCAGCCAAGTCTTGGAGACCCAGTACTTC
.	TRBJ1-1	TRBV7-9	few	CASGGTNTEAFF	TGTGCCAGCGGAGGAACGAACACTGAAGCTTTCTTT
.	TRBJ1-2	TRBV2	many	CASVGHEANYGYTF	TGTGCCAGCGTGGGACACGAAGCTAACTATGGCTACACCTTC
.	TRBJ2-7	TRBV20-1	few	CSARDLPRMSSYEQYF	TGCAGTGCTAGAGACCTCCCCCGGATGAGCTCCTACGAGCAGTACTTC
.	TRBJ2-3	TRBV4-2	few	CASSHSRQLSPGLYTQYF	TGTGCCAGCAGCCACAGTCGGCAGCTTAGCCCCGGACTCTATACGCAGTATTTT
.	TRBJ2-1	TRBV6-1	.	CASSRLGNYEQFF	TGTGCCAGCAGTCGTCTGGGGAACTATGAGCAGTTCTTC
.	TRBJ1-5	TRBV12-3/TRBV12-4	few	CASALKGNQPQHF	TGTGCCAGCGCCCTAAAAGGGAATCAGCCCCAGCATTTT
TRBD2	TRBJ2-4	TRBV14	few	CASSQSQAGLNIQYF	TGTGCCAGCAGCCAATCCCAAGCGGGGCTAAACATTCAGTACTTC
.	TRBJ1-1	TRBV2	.	CASSERGPPNTEAFF	TGTGCCAGCAGTGAACGGGGCCCTCCAAACACTGAAGCTTTCTTT
TRBD1	TRBJ1-1	TRBV20-1	.	CSARDETGGGRGAFF	TGCAGTGCTAGAGATGAGACAGGGGGCGGAAGGGGAGCTTTCTTT
.	TRBJ1-1	TRBV29-1	many	CSVGGRTEAFF	TGCAGCGTTGGGGGGAGGACTGAAGCTTTCTTT
.	TRBJ2-1	TRBV20-1	few	CSARFGPRAYNEQFF	TGCAGTGCTAGGTTCGGGCCAAGGGCCTACAATGAGCAGTTCTTC
TRBD2	TRBJ2-1	TRBV7-9	few	CASSLGRGGNEQFF	TGTGCCAGCAGCTTAGGTCGGGGGGGGAATGAGCAGTTCTTC
TRBD1	TRBJ2-6	TRBV11-2	few	CASSQGQTGANVLTF	TGTGCCAGCAGCCAGGGACAGACTGGGGCCAACGTCCTGACTTTC
.	TRBJ2-5	TRBV29-1	.	CSVEKEGTQYF	TGCAGCGTTGAGAAGGAGGGGACCCAGTACTTC
TRBD2	TRBJ2-3	TRBV20-1	many	CSARPGTSGRALTDTQYF	TGCAGTGCTAGGCCCGGGACTAGCGGGAGGGCTCTCACAGATACGCAGTATTTT
TRBD1	TRBJ1-2	TRBV5-4	.	CASSFTGGYGYTF	TGTGCCAGCAGCTTCACAGGGGGCTATGGCTACACCTTC
.	TRBJ2-3	TRBV30	many	CASVAGGTQYF	TGTGCCTCCGTCGCTGGGGGTACGCAGTATTTT
TRBD2	TRBJ2-7	TRBV14	.	CASSQDREAVEQYF	TGTGCCAGCAGCCAAGATCGGGAGGCGGTCGAGCAGTACTTC
.	TRBJ1-5	TRBV7-9	once	CASSRGDVGGQPQHF	TGTGCCAGCAGCCGGGGGGATGTTGGGGGGCAGCCCCAGCATTTT
.	TRBJ1-1	TRBV20-1	.	CSAKRGGPNEAFF	TGCAGTGCCAAACGGGGGGGCCCGAATGAAGCTTTCTTT
.	TRBJ1-6	TRBV6-6	few	CASSLMGSYNSPLHF	TGTGCCAGCAGTTTGATGGGGAGCTATAATTCACCCCTCCACTTT
.	TRBJ1-3	TRBV7-9	many	CASSLAAGSSGNTIYF	TGTGCCAGCAGCTTAGCGGCAGGGAGCTCTGGAAACACCATATATTTT
TRBD1	TRBJ1-4	TRBV4-2	.	CASSQDVARGHYEKLFF	TGTGCCAGCAGCCAAGATGTTGCCAGGGGGCACTATGAAAAACTGTTTTTT
.	TRBJ2-3	TRBV19	few	CASSIDQGSTDTQYF	TGTGCCAGTAGTATAGATCAGGGCAGCACAGATACGCAGTATTTT
.	TRBJ2-2	TRBV28	.	CASRPRRATGELFF	TGTGCCAGCCGACCTCGTAGGGCCACCGGGGAGCTGTTTTTT
.	TRBJ2-7	TRBV7-2	many	CASSFSPSYEQYF	TGTGCCAGCAGCTTTTCCCCCTCCTACGAGCAGTACTTC
.	TRBJ2-7	TRBV27	few	CASSLAGLAGPGEQYF	TGTGCCAGCAGTTTAGCGGGACTCGCCGGCCCGGGCGAGCAGTACTTC
.	TRBJ2-2	TRBV15	.	CATSRDRGTGELFF	TGTGCCACCAGCAGAGATCGGGGCACCGGGGAGCTGTTTTTT
TRBD1	TRBJ2-2	TRBV20-1	many	CSAMPPMGQANTGELFF	TGCAGTGCCATGCCCCCGATGGGACAGGCGAACACCGGGGAGCTGTTTTTT
.	TRBJ1-4	TRBV20-1	few	CSARVDRANEKLFF	TGCAGTGCTAGAGTGGACAGAGCAAATGAAAAACTGTTTTTT
.	TRBJ2-6	TRBV9	.	CASSHPSAGAGANVLTF	TGTGCCAGCAGCCACCCGTCGGCAGGGGCTGGGGCCAACGTCCTGACTTTC
TRBD1	TRBJ2-5	TRBV7-9	many	CASAVARQGAGETQYF	TGTGCCAGCGCCGTGGCAAGACAGGGGGCCGGAGAGACCCAGTACTTC
.	TRBJ2-4	TRBV29-1	few	CSVGSRLAKNIQYF	TGCAGCGTTGGATCAAGGTTGGCCAAAAACATTCAGTACTTC
.	TRBJ2-3	TRBV6-6	many	CASSYVGAVSTDTQYF	TGTGCCAGCAGTTACGTCGGAGCTGTGAGCACAGATACGCAGTATTTT
TRBD1	TRBJ2-7	TRBV7-2	few	CASRPGTGHAQYF	TGTGCCAGCCGGCCCGGGACAGGGCATGCGCAGTACTTC
.	TRBJ2-3	TRBV12-3/TRBV12-4	.	CASSLSNPWGLGTDTQYF	TGTGCCAGCAGTTTAAGTAACCCGTGGGGGTTAGGCACAGATACGCAGTATTTT
TRBD2	TRBJ2-1	TRBV29-1	few	CSVVSGLAKYNEQFF	TGCAGCGTTGTTTCGGGACTAGCGAAATACAATGAGCAGTTCTTC
.	TRBJ2-1	TRBV5-6	many	CASSSLGWGENEQFF	TGTGCCAGCAGCTCCCTCGGGTGGGGTGAAAATGAGCAGTTCTTC
.	TRBJ2-3	TRBV12-3/TRBV12-4	once	CASSENLPTQYF	TGTGCCAGCAGTGAAAATCTCCCTACGCAGTATTTT
.	TRBJ1-1	TRBV12-3/TRBV12-4	few	CASKLDGTEAFF	TGTGCCAGCAAATTAGATGGCACTGAAGCTTTCTTT
.	TRBJ1-1	TRBV30	few	CAWSFWARALQNTEAFF	TGTGCCTGGAGTTTCTGGGCAAGGGCCCTCCAAAACACTGAAGCTTTCTTT
TRBD1	TRBJ1-1	TRBV20-1	.	CSARDRANTEAFF	TGCAGTGCAAGGGACAGGGCGAACACTGAAGCTTTCTTT
TRBD1	TRBJ2-2	TRBV10-2	many	CASRRGTGAAGELFF	TGCGCCAGCAGGCGGGGGACAGGGGCGGCCGGGGAGCTGTTTTTT
.	TRBJ1-2	TRBV4-2	.	CASSQDLGEGANYGYTF	TGTGCCAGCAGCCAAGATCTGGGAGAGGGGGCTAACTATGGCTACACCTTC
.	TRBJ1-2	TRBV7-8	.	CASSSSLSRTSRPTAIYGYTF	TGTGCCAGCAGCTCATCCTTGAGCAGGACCTCTAGACCGACAGCCATCTATGGCTACACCTTC
.	TRBJ2-1	TRBV6-2/TRBV6-3	many	CASKIKGSRYNEQFF	TGTGCCAGCAAAATCAAGGGGAGTCGCTACAATGAGCAGTTCTTC
.	TRBJ1-1	TRBV4-1	.	CASSRSGANTEAFF	TGCGCCAGCAGCCGGTCGGGGGCCAACACTGAAGCTTTCTTT
TRBD2	TRBJ2-7	TRBV2	.	CASSPGTSAYEQYF	TGTGCCAGCTCTCCCGGGACTAGCGCCTACGAGCAGTACTTC
.	TRBJ1-4	TRBV14	.	CASSHRNEKLFF	TGTGCCAGCAGCCACAGGAATGAAAAACTGTTTTTT